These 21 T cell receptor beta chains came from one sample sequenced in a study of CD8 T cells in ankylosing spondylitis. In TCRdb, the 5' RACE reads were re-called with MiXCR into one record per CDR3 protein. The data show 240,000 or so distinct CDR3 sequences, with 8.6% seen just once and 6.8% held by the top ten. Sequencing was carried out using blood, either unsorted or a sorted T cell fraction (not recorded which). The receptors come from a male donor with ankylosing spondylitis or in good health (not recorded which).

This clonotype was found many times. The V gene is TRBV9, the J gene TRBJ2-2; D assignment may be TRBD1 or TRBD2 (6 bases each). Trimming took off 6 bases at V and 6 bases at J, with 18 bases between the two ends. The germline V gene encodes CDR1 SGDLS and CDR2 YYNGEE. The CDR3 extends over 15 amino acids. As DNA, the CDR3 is TGTGCCAGCACCAGGGGCCCCGCGGGGTCCGGGGAGCTGTTTTTT. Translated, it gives CASTRGPAGSGELFF.

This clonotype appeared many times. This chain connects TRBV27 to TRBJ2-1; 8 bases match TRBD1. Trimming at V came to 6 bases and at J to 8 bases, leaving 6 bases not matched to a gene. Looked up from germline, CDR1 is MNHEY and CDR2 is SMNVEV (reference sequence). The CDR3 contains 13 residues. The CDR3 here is CASRGTGPDEQFF. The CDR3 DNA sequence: TGTGCCAGCAGGGGGACAGGTCCCGATGAGCAGTTCTTC.

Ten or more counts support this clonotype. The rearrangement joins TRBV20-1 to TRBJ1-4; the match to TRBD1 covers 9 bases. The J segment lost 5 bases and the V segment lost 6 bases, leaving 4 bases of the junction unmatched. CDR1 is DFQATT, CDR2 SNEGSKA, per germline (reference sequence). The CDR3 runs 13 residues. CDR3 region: CSADRGGNEKLFF. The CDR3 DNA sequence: TGCAGTGCGGACAGGGGCGGGAATGAAAAACTGTTTTTT.

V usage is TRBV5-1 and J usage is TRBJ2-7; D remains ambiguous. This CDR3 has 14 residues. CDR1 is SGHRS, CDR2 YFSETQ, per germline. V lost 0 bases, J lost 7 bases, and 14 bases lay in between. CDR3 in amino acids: CASSLGTVWDEQYF. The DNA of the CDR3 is TGCGCCAGCAGCTTGGGGACGGTCTGGGATGAGCAGTACTTC.

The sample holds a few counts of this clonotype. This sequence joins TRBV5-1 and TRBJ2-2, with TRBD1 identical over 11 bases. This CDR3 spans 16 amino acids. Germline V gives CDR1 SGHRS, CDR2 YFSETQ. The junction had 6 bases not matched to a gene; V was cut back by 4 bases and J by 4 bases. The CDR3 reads CASSTGQGASTGELFF. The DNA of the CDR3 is TGCGCCAGCAGCACAGGACAGGGGGCGTCCACCGGGGAGCTGTTTTTT.

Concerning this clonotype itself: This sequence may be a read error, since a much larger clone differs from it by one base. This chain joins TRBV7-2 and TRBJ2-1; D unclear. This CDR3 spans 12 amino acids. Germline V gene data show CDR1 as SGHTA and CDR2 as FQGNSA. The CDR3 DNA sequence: TGTGCCAGCAGCTTAGCGAGTTATGAGCTGTTCTTC. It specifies CASSLASYELFF. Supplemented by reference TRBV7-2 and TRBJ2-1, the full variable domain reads GAGVSQSPSNKVTEKGKDVELRCDPISGHTALYWYRQSLGQGLEFLIYFQGNSAPDKSGLPSDRFSAERTGGSVSTLTIQRTQQEDSAVYLCASSLASYELFFGPGTRLTVL.

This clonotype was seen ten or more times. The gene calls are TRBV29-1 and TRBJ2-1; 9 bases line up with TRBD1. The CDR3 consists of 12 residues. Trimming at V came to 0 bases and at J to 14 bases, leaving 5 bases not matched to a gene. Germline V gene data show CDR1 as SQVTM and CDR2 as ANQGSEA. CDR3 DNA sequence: TGCAGCGTTGAAGATTACGGGACAGGGAAGTTCTTC. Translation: CSVEDYGTGKFF.

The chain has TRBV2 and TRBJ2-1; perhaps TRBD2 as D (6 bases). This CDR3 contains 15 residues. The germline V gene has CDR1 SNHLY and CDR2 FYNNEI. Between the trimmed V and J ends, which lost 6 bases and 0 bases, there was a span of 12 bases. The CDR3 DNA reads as TGTGCCAGCAGGGGACTTACGAGCTCCTACAATGAGCAGTTCTTC. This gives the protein CASRGLTSSYNEQFF. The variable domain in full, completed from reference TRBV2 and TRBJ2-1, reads EPEVTQTPSHQVTQMGQEVILRCVPISNHLYFYWYRQILGQKVEFLVSFYNNEISEKSEIFDDQFSVERPDGSNFTLKIRSTKLEDSAMYFCASRGLTSSYNEQFFGPGTRLTVL.

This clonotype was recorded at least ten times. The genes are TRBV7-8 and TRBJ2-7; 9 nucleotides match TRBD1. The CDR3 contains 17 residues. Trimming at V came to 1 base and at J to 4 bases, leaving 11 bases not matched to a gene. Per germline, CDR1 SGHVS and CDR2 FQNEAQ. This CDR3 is CASSLGPFDRGWYEQYF. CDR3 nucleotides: TGTGCCAGCAGCTTAGGTCCGTTCGACAGGGGGTGGTACGAGCAGTACTTC. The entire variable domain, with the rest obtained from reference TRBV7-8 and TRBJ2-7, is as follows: GAGVSQSPRYKVAKRGQDVALRCDPISGHVSLFWYQQALGQGPEFLTYFQNEAQLDKSGLPSDRFFAERPEGSVSTLKIQRTQQEDSAVYLCASSLGPFDRGWYEQYFGPGTRLTVT.

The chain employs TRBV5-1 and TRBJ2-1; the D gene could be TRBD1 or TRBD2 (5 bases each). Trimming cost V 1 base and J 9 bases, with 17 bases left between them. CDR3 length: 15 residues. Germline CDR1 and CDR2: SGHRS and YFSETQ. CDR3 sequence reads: CASSLRAREKSEQFF. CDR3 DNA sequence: TGCGCCAGCAGCTTGAGGGCCAGGGAGAAGAGTGAGCAGTTCTTC.

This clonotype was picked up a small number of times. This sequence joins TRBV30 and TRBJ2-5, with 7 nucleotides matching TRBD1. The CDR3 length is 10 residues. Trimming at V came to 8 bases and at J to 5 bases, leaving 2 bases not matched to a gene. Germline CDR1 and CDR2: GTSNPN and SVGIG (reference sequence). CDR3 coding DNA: TGTGCCACCAGGGGGGAGACCCAGTACTTC. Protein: CATRGETQYF.

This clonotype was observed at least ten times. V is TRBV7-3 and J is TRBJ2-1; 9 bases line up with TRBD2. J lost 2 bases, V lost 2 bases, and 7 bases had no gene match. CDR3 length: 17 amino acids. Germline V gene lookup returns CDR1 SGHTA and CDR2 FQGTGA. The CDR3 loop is CASSLGTSGLTYNEQFF. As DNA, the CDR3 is TGTGCCAGCAGCTTAGGTACTAGCGGGTTGACCTACAATGAGCAGTTCTTC. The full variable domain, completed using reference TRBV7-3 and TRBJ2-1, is GAGVSQTPSNKVTEKGKYVELRCDPISGHTALYWYRQSLGQGPEFLIYFQGTGAADDSGLPNDRFFAVRPEGSVSTLKIQRTERGDSAVYLCASSLGTSGLTYNEQFFGPGTRLTVL.

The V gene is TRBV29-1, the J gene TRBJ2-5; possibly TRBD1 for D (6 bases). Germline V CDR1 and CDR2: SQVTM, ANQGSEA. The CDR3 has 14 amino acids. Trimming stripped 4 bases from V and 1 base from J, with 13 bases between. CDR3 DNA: TGCAGCGTTGGCCTCCTGGACAGCCAAGAGACCCAGTACTTC. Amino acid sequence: CSVGLLDSQETQYF.

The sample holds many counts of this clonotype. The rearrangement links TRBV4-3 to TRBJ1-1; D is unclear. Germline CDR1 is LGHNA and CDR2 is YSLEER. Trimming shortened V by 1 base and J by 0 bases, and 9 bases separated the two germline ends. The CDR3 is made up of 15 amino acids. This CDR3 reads CASSQGVGLNTEAFF. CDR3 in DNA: TGCGCCAGCAGCCAAGGGGTGGGTTTGAACACTGAAGCTTTCTTT.

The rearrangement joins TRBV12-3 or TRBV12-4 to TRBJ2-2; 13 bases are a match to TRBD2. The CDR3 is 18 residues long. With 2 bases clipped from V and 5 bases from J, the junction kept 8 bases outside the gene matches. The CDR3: CASSLYRLAGGRTGELFF. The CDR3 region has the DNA TGTGCCAGCAGTTTATATCGACTAGCGGGAGGCCGGACCGGGGAGCTGTTTTTT.

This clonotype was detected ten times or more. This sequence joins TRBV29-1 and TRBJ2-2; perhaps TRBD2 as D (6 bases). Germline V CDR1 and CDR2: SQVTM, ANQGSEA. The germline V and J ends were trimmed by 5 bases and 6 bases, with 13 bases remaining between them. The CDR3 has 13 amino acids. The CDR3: CSVRDSSAGELFF. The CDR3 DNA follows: TGCAGCGTTCGGGACTCTTCGGCCGGGGAGCTGTTTTTT.

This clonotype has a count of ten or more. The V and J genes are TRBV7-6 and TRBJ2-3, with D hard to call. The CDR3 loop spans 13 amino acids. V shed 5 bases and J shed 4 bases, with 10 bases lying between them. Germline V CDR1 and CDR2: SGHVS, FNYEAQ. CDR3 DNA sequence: TGTGCCAGCAGCCCCATGGCTGCAGATACGCAGTATTTT. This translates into CASSPMAADTQYF.

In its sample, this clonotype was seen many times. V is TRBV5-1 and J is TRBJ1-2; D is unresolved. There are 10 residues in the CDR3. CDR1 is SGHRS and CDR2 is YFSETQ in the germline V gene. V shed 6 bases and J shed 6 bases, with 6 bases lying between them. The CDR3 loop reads CASKGDGYTF. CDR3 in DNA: TGCGCCAGCAAGGGTGATGGCTACACCTTC.

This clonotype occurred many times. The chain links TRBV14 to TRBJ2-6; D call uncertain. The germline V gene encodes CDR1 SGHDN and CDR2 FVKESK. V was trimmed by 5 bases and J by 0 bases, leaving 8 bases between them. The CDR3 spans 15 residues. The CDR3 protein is CASSRAYSGANVLTF. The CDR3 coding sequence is TGTGCCAGCAGCAGGGCTTACTCTGGGGCCAACGTCCTGACTTTC.

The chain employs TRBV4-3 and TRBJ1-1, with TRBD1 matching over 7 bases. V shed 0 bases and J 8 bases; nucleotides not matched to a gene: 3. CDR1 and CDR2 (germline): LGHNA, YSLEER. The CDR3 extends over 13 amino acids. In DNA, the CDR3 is TGCGCCAGCAGCCAAGATTCGGGACAGGAAGCTTTCTTT. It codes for CASSQDSGQEAFF.

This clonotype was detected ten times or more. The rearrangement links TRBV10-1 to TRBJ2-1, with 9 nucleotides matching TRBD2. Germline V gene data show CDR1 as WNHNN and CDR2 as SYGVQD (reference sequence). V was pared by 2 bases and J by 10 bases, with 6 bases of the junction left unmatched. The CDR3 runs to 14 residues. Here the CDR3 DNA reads TGCGCCAGCAGTGAGCCGGGACTAGCTACGGAGCAGTTCTTC. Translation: CASSEPGLATEQFF.